Listed here are 3 T cell receptor beta chains from one sample, sequenced in a study of T-cell memory formation after mild COVID-19. TCRdb independently ran MiXCR on the 5' RACE reads; one entry per CDR3 protein. The sample records around 310,000 distinct CDR3 sequences, roughly an eighth being singletons. The sequencing sample was made of PBMCs or a T cell subset sorted from them (not recorded which). The receptors derive from a young man who had mild COVID-19 (a few samples of this study predate the infection). Cell type and time point are not known.

At least ten counts were recorded for this clonotype. V is TRBV5-1 and J is TRBJ2-1; 12 positions agree with TRBD1. CDR3 length: 15 residues. Trimming at V came to 3 bases and at J to 6 bases, leaving 4 bases not matched to a gene. Germline loops: CDR1 SGHRS, CDR2 YFSETQ. DNA of the CDR3: TGCGCCAGCAGCTCAGGGGACAGGGGGCGCAATGAGCAGTTCTTC. Its translation: CASSSGDRGRNEQFF.

In this sample, this clonotype turned up once. V usage is TRBV27 and J usage is TRBJ2-2, with D possibly TRBD1 on 6 matching bases. This CDR3 spans 15 amino acids. Germline CDR1 reads MNHEY; CDR2 reads SMNVEV (reference sequence). The ends were cut back, 5 bases at V and 5 bases at J, with 15 bases in the middle. This CDR3 reads CASSPSYRVTGELFF. In DNA form, the CDR3 reads TGTGCCAGCAGTCCCTCCTACAGGGTTACCGGGGAGCTGTTTTTT.

The chain employs TRBV9 and TRBJ1-4; D may be TRBD1 (6 bases). This CDR3 comprises 14 residues. Trimming removed 0 bases at V and 5 bases at J, with 8 bases between. Germline CDR1 reads SGDLS; CDR2 reads YYNGEE. The DNA of the CDR3 is TGTGCCAGCAGCGTAGGGACAGTAAATGAAAAACTGTTTTTT. Translating gives CASSVGTVNEKLFF. The full variable domain, rest sourced from reference TRBV9 and TRBJ1-4, is DSGVTQTPKHLITATGQRVTLRCSPRSGDLSVYWYQQSLDQGLQFLIQYYNGEERAKGNILERFSAQQFPDLHSELNLSSLELGDSALYFCASSVGTVNEKLFFGSGTQLSVL.